This TCR beta chain is from a study of T-cell reconstitution after alpha-beta-depleted transplantation in children. Study findings and constraints: Alpha-beta T cells present about two months after transplant were reported to originate from several hundred expanded graft clones.

CDR1 MNHNY and CDR2 SVGAGI come from the germline V gene (reference sequence). Trimming cost V 2 bases and J 2 bases, with 3 bases left between them. The CDR3 contains 12 residues. The TCRbeta library was prepared with unique molecular identifiers. TCRdb redid the calling of the PCR reads with MiXCR, one entry per CDR3 protein. The sample has about 240,000 distinct CDR3 sequences; about 25% are singletons. This clonotype was found many times. The antigen remains unidentified. The source of this sequence is a girl under 10 years old with Fanconi anemia, due to receive a stem cell transplant. This rearrangement joins TRBV6-6 to TRBJ2-5; D is ambiguous. Specimen: PBMCs, collected before TCRalphabeta/CD19-depleted stem cell transplant. Here the CDR3 reads CASSYQQETQYF. The CDR3 DNA is TGTGCCAGCAGTTACCAGCAAGAGACCCAGTACTTC.